The rows below give T cell receptor beta chains drawn from one sample of a study of blood T cell repertoires in COVID-19. Here immunoSEQ multiplex PCR was the method, and the copy in TCRdb shows in-frame clones only, minus some. This repertoire shows about 130,000 clones, approximately 84% found once; its top ten account for around 13%. The sequenced material came from peripheral blood. The receptor set was obtained from a human donor in a cohort sampled during active COVID-19. CDR3s include the opening cysteine and the closing phenylalanine or tryptophan. Each record gives: clone size, V gene, D gene, J gene, CDR3 protein, CDR3 DNA. The D gene is left open where the match is weak. Clone size is stated in some rows and not others, as once, few, many or a class when expanded.

clone_size: .; v_call: TRBV3-1/TRBV3-2; d_call: .; j_call: TRBJ2-3; cdr3_aa: CASSQGVVEGTDTQYF; cdr3_nt: TGTGCCAGCAGCCAAGGAGTGGTTGAAGGCACAGATACGCAGTATTTT
clone_size: .; v_call: TRBV5-5; d_call: .; j_call: TRBJ2-7; cdr3_aa: CASSPSPDSRSYEQYF; cdr3_nt: TGTGCCAGCAGCCCCTCCCCCGACAGTCGCTCCTACGAGCAGTACTTC
clone_size: .; v_call: TRBV5-1; d_call: TRBD2; j_call: TRBJ2-1; cdr3_aa: CASSPGGAYNEQFF; cdr3_nt: TGCGCCAGCAGCCCCGGGGGGGCCTACAATGAGCAGTTCTTC
clone_size: .; v_call: TRBV19; d_call: .; j_call: TRBJ2-3; cdr3_aa: CASRRLSDYPQDTQYF; cdr3_nt: TGTGCCAGTAGGAGGCTGTCGGACTACCCACAGGATACGCAGTATTTT
clone_size: .; v_call: TRBV10-2; d_call: TRBD2; j_call: TRBJ2-1; cdr3_aa: CASSEGGGAGYEQFF; cdr3_nt: TGCGCCAGCAGTGAAGGCGGGGGGGCCGGCTATGAGCAGTTCTTC
clone_size: .; v_call: TRBV18; d_call: TRBD1; j_call: TRBJ1-1; cdr3_aa: CASSPGQGLMNTEAFF; cdr3_nt: TGTGCCAGCTCACCCGGACAGGGACTTATGAACACTGAAGCTTTCTTT
clone_size: .; v_call: TRBV6-2/TRBV6-3; d_call: .; j_call: TRBJ2-7; cdr3_aa: CASSPPFGGVGYEQYF; cdr3_nt: TGTGCCAGCAGTCCCCCCTTCGGAGGGGTGGGCTACGAGCAGTACTTC
clone_size: .; v_call: TRBV7-7; d_call: TRBD2; j_call: TRBJ2-2; cdr3_aa: CASSLAAGGPGELFF; cdr3_nt: TGTGCCAGCAGCTTAGCGGCGGGGGGGCCCGGGGAGCTGTTTTTT
clone_size: once; v_call: TRBV30; d_call: .; j_call: TRBJ2-5; cdr3_aa: CAWTQNARGRETQYF; cdr3_nt: TGTGCCTGGACCCAAAACGCCAGGGGCAGGGAGACCCAGTACTTC
clone_size: .; v_call: TRBV6-5; d_call: .; j_call: TRBJ2-2; cdr3_aa: CASSPGNTGELFF; cdr3_nt: TGTGCCAGCAGTCCGGGGAACACCGGGGAGCTGTTTTTT
clone_size: .; v_call: TRBV3-1/TRBV3-2; d_call: TRBD2; j_call: TRBJ2-7; cdr3_aa: CASSQNQSGGLYEQYF; cdr3_nt: TGTGCCAGCAGCCAAAATCAGAGCGGGGGGCTTTACGAGCAGTACTTC
clone_size: .; v_call: TRBV7-8; d_call: TRBD1; j_call: TRBJ2-5; cdr3_aa: CASNQQGSGETQYF; cdr3_nt: TGTGCCAGCAACCAACAGGGGTCAGGGGAGACCCAGTACTTC
clone_size: once; v_call: TRBV7-2; d_call: TRBD2; j_call: TRBJ2-2; cdr3_aa: CASGSAGGNTGELFF; cdr3_nt: TGTGCCAGCGGATCAGCGGGAGGAAACACCGGGGAGCTGTTTTTT
clone_size: .; v_call: TRBV12-5; d_call: TRBD1; j_call: TRBJ1-6; cdr3_aa: CASGLVPRWDSRARNSPLHF; cdr3_nt: TGTGCTAGTGGTTTGGTACCAAGGTGGGACAGCCGAGCCCGAAATTCACCCCTCCACTTT
clone_size: .; v_call: TRBV7-8; d_call: .; j_call: TRBJ2-7; cdr3_aa: CASSLAREWEQYF; cdr3_nt: TGTGCCAGCAGCTTAGCGAGGGAGTGGGAGCAGTACTTC
clone_size: .; v_call: TRBV5-1; d_call: .; j_call: TRBJ2-5; cdr3_aa: CASSLGQSQETQYF; cdr3_nt: TGCGCCAGCAGCTTGGGACAGTCACAAGAGACCCAGTACTTC
clone_size: .; v_call: TRBV6-5; d_call: TRBD1; j_call: TRBJ1-2; cdr3_aa: CASIPLTGANYGYTF; cdr3_nt: TGTGCCAGCATCCCCCTTACAGGGGCTAACTATGGCTACACCTTC
clone_size: .; v_call: TRBV27; d_call: .; j_call: TRBJ1-6; cdr3_aa: CASSLSTALGNSPLHF; cdr3_nt: TGTGCCAGCAGTTTATCGACAGCCCTGGGAAATTCACCCCTCCACTTT
clone_size: few; v_call: TRBV30; d_call: .; j_call: TRBJ1-2; cdr3_aa: CAWAEVFKGVTF; cdr3_nt: TGTGCCTGGGCCGAGGTTTTTAAAGGCGTCACCTTC
clone_size: .; v_call: TRBV27; d_call: TRBD1; j_call: TRBJ1-5; cdr3_aa: CASSGTGYSNQPQHF; cdr3_nt: TGTGCCAGCAGTGGGACAGGTTATAGCAATCAGCCCCAGCATTTT
clone_size: .; v_call: TRBV9; d_call: .; j_call: TRBJ1-2; cdr3_aa: CASSVAGYTTNYGYTF; cdr3_nt: TGTGCCAGTAGCGTAGCAGGGTACACTACTAACTATGGCTACACCTTC
clone_size: .; v_call: TRBV3-1/TRBV3-2; d_call: .; j_call: TRBJ1-1; cdr3_aa: CASSLSEGLAEAFF; cdr3_nt: TGTGCCAGCAGCCTCAGTGAGGGCCTAGCTGAAGCTTTCTTT
clone_size: .; v_call: TRBV18; d_call: .; j_call: TRBJ1-4; cdr3_aa: CASSPQGLNEKLFF; cdr3_nt: TGTGCCAGCTCACCCCAGGGTTTAAATGAAAAACTGTTTTTT
clone_size: .; v_call: TRBV6-5; d_call: .; j_call: TRBJ1-2; cdr3_aa: CASSTDGYTF; cdr3_nt: TGTGCCAGCAGCACGGATGGCTACACCTTC
clone_size: few; v_call: TRBV4-1; d_call: .; j_call: TRBJ1-5; cdr3_aa: CASSQNPGTPNQPQHF; cdr3_nt: TGCGCCAGCAGCCAAAACCCCGGGACACCAAATCAGCCCCAGCATTTT
clone_size: .; v_call: TRBV5-1; d_call: TRBD1; j_call: TRBJ2-1; cdr3_aa: CASSHSDRGGLAYNEQFF; cdr3_nt: TGCGCCAGCAGCCATTCGGACAGGGGGGGCCTAGCCTACAATGAGCAGTTCTTC
clone_size: .; v_call: TRBV30; d_call: TRBD1; j_call: TRBJ1-6; cdr3_aa: CAWSVTGRNSPLHF; cdr3_nt: TGTGCCTGGAGTGTGACAGGGCGTAATTCACCCCTCCACTTT